Below, 7 T cell receptor beta chains from the same sample are listed, as sequenced in a study of identical twins (dated by TCRdb to about 2016). The method was 5' RACE. The listed sequencing device is Illumina HiSeq 2000. In TCRdb, the public reads were trimmed at Q25 with fastp and aligned with MiXCR, with productive beta chains retained. Identical CDR3 proteins give one entry, which carries the most common genes and DNA. This sample is represented by 510,000 or so distinct CDR3 sequences; approximately 14% of them were singletons. In total, the top ten clones hold roughly 0.46% of the sample. These same data were also listed under a study on yellow fever vaccine responses in identical twins.

Material: CD4+ T cells sorted from blood. The receptors derive from a woman younger than 30 in good health.

This clonotype was counted between two and nine times. The rearrangement uses TRBV5-1 and TRBJ2-2; 7 bases map to TRBD2. V shed 1 base and J 7 bases; nucleotides not matched to a gene: 10. CDR1 SGHRS and CDR2 YFSETQ come from the germline V gene. This CDR3 is built from 16 residues. CDR3: CASSLTGGGLGGELFF. The CDR3 DNA reads as TGCGCCAGCAGCTTGACCGGCGGGGGACTGGGCGGGGAGCTGTTTTTT. Filled out from reference TRBV5-1 and TRBJ2-2, the complete variable domain reads KAGVTQTPRYLIKTRGQQVTLSCSPISGHRSVSWYQQTPGQGLQFLFEYFSETQRNKGNFPGRFSGRQFSNSRSEMNVSTLELGDSALYLCASSLTGGGLGGELFFGEGSRLTVL.

Ten or more counts support this clonotype. One end of the junction fails to match germline, which may point to a read error. V gene TRBV6-5 combines with J gene TRBJ2-1; 11 bases line up with TRBD2. The CDR3 has 14 residues. CDR1 and CDR2 (germline): MNHEY, SVGAGI. CDR3 region: CASSSTSGATRSYF. CDR3 coding DNA: TGTGCCAGCAGTTCGACTAGCGGGGCAACGCGTTCTTACTTC.

Concerning this clonotype itself: One end of the junction fails to match germline, which may point to a read error. The genes are TRBV6-1 and TRBJ2-1; 10 bases map to TRBD2. The CDR3 covers 12 residues. Germline CDR1 MNHNS, CDR2 SASEGT. The CDR3, as DNA: TGTGCCAGCAGTGAAGGGACTAGCGGAGCACTCTTC. It yields the protein CASSEGTSGALF.

This clonotype has more than one count but fewer than ten. The V and J genes are TRBV29-1 and TRBJ2-3, with D perhaps matching TRBD1 (6 bases). The CDR3 covers 14 residues. CDR1 is SQVTM, CDR2 ANQGSEA, per germline. Deletions cut 4 bases from V and 5 bases from J, with 16 bases between. The CDR3 region is CSVATGQYKDTQYF. The CDR3, as DNA: TGCAGCGTTGCGACGGGACAATACAAAGATACGCAGTATTTT.

This clonotype was counted only a few times. This rearrangement joins TRBV3-1 to TRBJ1-1; TRBD1 matches at 7 bases. CDR3 length: 13 residues. Losses at the gene ends were 1 base for V and 9 bases for J; bases not matched to a gene: 5. Looked up from germline, CDR1 is LGHDT and CDR2 is YNNKEL (reference sequence). CDR3 DNA sequence: TGTGCCAGCAGCCAAGGGGGGACAGACAAAGCTTTCTTT. Protein product: CASSQGGTDKAFF.

The rearrangement joins TRBV28 to TRBJ2-6, with D perhaps matching TRBD1 (6 bases). The ends were cut back, 8 bases at V and 1 base at J, with 15 bases in the middle. The CDR3 loop spans 16 amino acids. Germline V gene data show CDR1 as MDHEN and CDR2 as SYDVKM. The CDR3 DNA reads as TGTGCCAGCCTCGGACAGTTTAGATCTGGGGCCAACGTCCTGACTTTC. Its protein product is CASLGQFRSGANVLTF.

This clonotype was detected many times. This chain joins TRBV20-1 and TRBJ2-1; D may be TRBD2 (6 bases). V lost 5 bases and J lost 7, with 18 bases in between. CDR1 DFQATT and CDR2 SNEGSKA come from the germline V gene (reference sequence). There are 14 residues in the CDR3. The CDR3 sequence: CSAARGPGGNEQFF. DNA of the CDR3: TGCAGTGCTGCCCGGGGCCCTGGGGGGAATGAGCAGTTCTTC.